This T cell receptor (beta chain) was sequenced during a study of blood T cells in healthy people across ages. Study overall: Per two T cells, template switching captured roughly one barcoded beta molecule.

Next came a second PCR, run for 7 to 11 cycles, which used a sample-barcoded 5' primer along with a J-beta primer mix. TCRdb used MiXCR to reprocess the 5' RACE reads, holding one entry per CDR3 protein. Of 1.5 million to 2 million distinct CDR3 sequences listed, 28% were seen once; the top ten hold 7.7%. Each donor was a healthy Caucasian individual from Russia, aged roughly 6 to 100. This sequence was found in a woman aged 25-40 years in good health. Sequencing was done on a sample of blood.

Here the CDR3 DNA reads TGTGCCAGCAGTTACTCGGGGCTCCGCAATGAGCAGTTCTTC. Its translation: CASSYSGLRNEQFF. The chain employs TRBV6-6 and TRBJ2-1; maybe TRBD1 (5 bases). Trimming pared 0 bases from V and 6 bases from J, leaving 9 bases between. CDR3 length: 14 residues. The germline gives CDR1 MNHNY, CDR2 SVGAGI (reference sequence).